The 3 T cell receptor beta chains reported below all come from one sample, sequenced in a study of blood T cell repertoires in COVID-19. Data came from immunoSEQ multiplex PCR; TCRdb stores just in-frame clones and leaves some out. The sample yields roughly 400,000 clones, just under 90% seen once. Sample: PBMCs or T cells enriched from blood (not recorded which). These receptors were taken from a woman aged 45 to 65 who had recovered from COVID-19.

The chain has TRBV29-1 and TRBJ1-2, with TRBD1 as a possible D gene (6 bases). Germline assignment: CDR1 SQVTM and CDR2 ANQGSEA. The V end was cut by 4 bases, the J end by 0 bases, with 15 bases between. The length of the CDR3 is 15 residues. The CDR3 here is CSVAAGATANYGYTF. The CDR3 DNA is TGCAGCGTTGCGGCAGGGGCTACAGCTAACTATGGCTACACCTTC.

This chain joins TRBV7-2 and TRBJ1-1, with D tentatively TRBD1 (5 bases). The CDR3 covers 14 residues. Trimming left V 1 base short and J 4 bases short, with 10 bases between. Germline loops: CDR1 SGHTA, CDR2 FQGNSA. The CDR3 spells CASSLEAGFTEAFF. The CDR3, as DNA: TGTGCCAGCAGCTTAGAGGCAGGGTTCACTGAAGCTTTCTTT.

The chain has TRBV19 and TRBJ1-1, with TRBD1 as a possible D gene (6 bases). The CDR3 has 13 amino acids. CDR1 is LNHDA and CDR2 is SQIVND in the germline V gene (reference sequence). The V end lost 6 bases, the J end lost 3 bases, and 11 bases lay between the germline ends. The CDR3 loop reads CASRQGSDTEAFF. CDR3 in DNA: TGTGCCAGTAGGCAGGGGTCGGACACTGAAGCTTTCTTT.